Each of the 14 T cell receptor beta chains below was sequenced from the same sample in a study of T cell repertoires in cytomegalovirus infection. Their target antigens are unknown. TCRdb recomputed calls from the reads with MiXCR, one row per CDR3 protein. The sample carries 300,000 to 400,000 distinct CDR3 sequences, about 28% recorded once. The specimen was cultured PBMCs, collected from culture after CMV antigen stimulation. The receptor set was obtained from a human donor in good health (CMV status not recorded). Some clones in this sample may be carry-over from other donors' samples.

This clonotype was detected a few times. The V and J genes are TRBV11-1 and TRBJ2-3; D possibly corresponds to TRBD1 (7 bases). V was shortened by 7 bases and J by 3 bases, with 17 bases between the two germline ends. The CDR3 spans 15 residues. The germline CDR1 and CDR2 sequences are SGHAT and FQDESV (reference sequence). CDR3 loop: CASTVAGGGTDTQYF. CDR3 DNA: TGTGCCAGCACCGTGGCAGGGGGAGGTACAGATACGCAGTATTTT.

The V call is TRBV30, the J call TRBJ2-7, with D possibly TRBD1 on 6 matching bases. The CDR3 contains 15 residues. V was cut by 0 bases and J by 5 bases, with 17 bases left in between. Germline V lookup: CDR1 GTSNPN, CDR2 SVGIG (reference sequence). The CDR3 sequence is CAWSVQGGEAHEQYF. CDR3 DNA sequence: TGTGCCTGGAGTGTACAAGGGGGAGAAGCGCACGAGCAGTACTTC. The full variable domain, completed using reference TRBV30 and TRBJ2-7, is SQTIHQWPATLVQPVGSPLSLECTVEGTSNPNLYWYRQAAGRGLQLLFYSVGIGQISSEVPQNLSASRPQDRQFILSSKKLLLSDSGFYLCAWSVQGGEAHEQYFGPGTRLTVT.

The chain has TRBV27 and TRBJ2-3; no clear D gene. The V end lost 0 bases, the J end lost 4 bases, and 8 bases lay between the germline ends. CDR3 length: 14 residues. CDR1 and CDR2 from the germline V gene are MNHEY and SMNVEV (reference sequence). The CDR3 loop reads CASSLSRSSDTQYF. CDR3 nucleotides: TGTGCCAGCAGTTTATCTCGGTCTTCAGATACGCAGTATTTT.

J is TRBJ2-2 and V is TRBV13; maybe TRBD2 (5 bases). CDR1 and CDR2 (germline): PRHDT, FYEKMQ (reference sequence). Trimming removed 0 bases at V and 4 bases at J, with 12 bases between. CDR3 length: 16 amino acids. For the CDR3, the DNA is TGTGCCAGCAGCTTAGGCCGTGGTACTAGCACCGGGGAGCTGTTTTTT. Protein: CASSLGRGTSTGELFF.

This clonotype was seen a handful of times. V usage is TRBV18 and J usage is TRBJ2-1, with 13 bases lining up with TRBD2. Germline assignment: CDR1 KGHSH and CDR2 LQKENI. The trim removed 4 bases at V and 8 bases at J, leaving 8 bases unmatched. The CDR3 spans 16 residues. The CDR3 reads CASSLYTSGRADEQFF. The CDR3 coding sequence is TGTGCCAGCTCACTCTACACTAGCGGGAGGGCCGATGAGCAGTTCTTC.

J is TRBJ2-1 and V is TRBV7-9; 10 bases are a match to TRBD2. There are 18 residues in the CDR3. The ends lost 2 bases at V and 4 bases at J; junction bases unmatched: 11. Germline V gene lookup returns CDR1 SEHNR and CDR2 FQNEAQ (reference sequence). The CDR3 DNA follows: TGTGCCAGCAGCTTAAGAAGAGCGGGGGGGATTTGGTACAATGAGCAGTTCTTC. Translated: CASSLRRAGGIWYNEQFF.

There are a few counts of this clonotype. CDR3 protein: CASSSARTGREKGYTF. The CDR3 region has the DNA TGTGCCAGCAGCTCCGCCCGGACAGGGCGAGAAAAGGGCTACACCTTC. The J gene is TRBJ1-2, the V gene TRBV7-6, with 8 positions matching TRBD1. The CDR3 covers 16 residues. V trimming: 4 bases; J trimming: 8 bases; junction bases outside the gene matches: 15. Germline CDR1 and CDR2: SGHVS and FNYEAQ.

This clonotype turned up a few times. The chain couples TRBV20-1 to TRBJ2-5, with D unclear. V was trimmed by 1 base and J by 2 bases, leaving 8 bases between them. Germline CDR1 is DFQATT and CDR2 is SNEGSKA (reference sequence). The CDR3 loop spans 13 amino acids. Here the CDR3 reads CSARGPEQETQYF. As DNA, the CDR3 is TGCAGTGCTAGAGGGCCTGAGCAAGAGACCCAGTACTTC.

This clonotype occurred a few times. The rearrangement joins TRBV10-3 to TRBJ2-5; D is perhaps TRBD1 (6 bases). CDR1 and CDR2 from the germline V gene are ENHRY and SYGVKD. CDR3 size: 14 residues. V gave up 6 bases and J gave up 4 bases, with 15 bases separating them. As DNA, the CDR3 is TGTGCCATCAGGTCTACAGGGATCGGAGAGACCCAGTACTTC. Translated: CAIRSTGIGETQYF.

This clonotype has a handful of counts. V gene TRBV10-1 combines with J gene TRBJ2-1; TRBD2 is a possible D gene (6 bases). The CDR3 loop spans 16 amino acids. Per germline, CDR1 WNHNN and CDR2 SYGVQD (reference sequence). Trimming removed 8 bases from V and 4 bases from J, with 21 bases in between. In DNA form, the CDR3 reads TGCGCCAGCTCCCTTAGGGGAGGAACAAAATACAATGAGCAGTTCTTC. Its translation: CASSLRGGTKYNEQFF.

The J gene is TRBJ1-1, the V gene TRBV19, with D perhaps matching TRBD1 (5 bases). There are 13 residues in the CDR3. Between the trimmed V and J ends, which lost 9 bases and 10 bases, there was a span of 21 bases. Germline values: CDR1 LNHDA, CDR2 SQIVND (reference sequence). The CDR3 DNA sequence: TGTGCCAGCCACCGGGACCCCGAGGGACGAGCTTTCTTT. This encodes CASHRDPEGRAFF.

The chain is built from TRBV14 and TRBJ2-3, with D maybe TRBD2 (6 bases). The CDR3 covers 16 residues. V was cut by 5 bases and J by 1 base, with 16 bases left in between. The germline V gene encodes CDR1 SGHDN and CDR2 FVKESK. In DNA, the CDR3 is TGTGCCAGCAGCGAAGGGACTCTTCCAGGCACAGATACGCAGTATTTT. Translation: CASSEGTLPGTDTQYF. The variable domain in full, with the rest retrieved from reference TRBV14 and TRBJ2-3, is EAGVTQFPSHSVIEKGQTVTLRCDPISGHDNLYWYRRVMGKEIKFLLHFVKESKQDESGMPNNRFLAERTGGTYSTLKVQPAELEDSGVYFCASSEGTLPGTDTQYFGPGTRLTVL.

This clonotype was counted a few times. The chain recombines TRBV28 with TRBJ2-7; 9 positions agree with TRBD2. The CDR3 has 17 amino acids. J lost 4 bases, V lost 2 bases, and 12 bases had no gene match. Germline CDR1 reads MDHEN; CDR2 reads SYDVKM. CDR3 sequence: CASSLGVLAGERYEQYF. DNA for the CDR3: TGTGCCAGCAGTTTAGGTGTGTTAGCGGGAGAGAGGTACGAGCAGTACTTC.

This sequence joins TRBV6-4 and TRBJ1-6, with D perhaps matching TRBD1 (6 bases). Deletions cut 4 bases from V and 7 bases from J, with 8 bases between. The germline CDR1 and CDR2 sequences are MRHNA and SNTAGT. The CDR3 extends over 13 amino acids. In nucleotides, the CDR3 is TGTGCCAGCAGTGGACAGGAAAATTCACCCCTCCACTTT. It yields the protein CASSGQENSPLHF.